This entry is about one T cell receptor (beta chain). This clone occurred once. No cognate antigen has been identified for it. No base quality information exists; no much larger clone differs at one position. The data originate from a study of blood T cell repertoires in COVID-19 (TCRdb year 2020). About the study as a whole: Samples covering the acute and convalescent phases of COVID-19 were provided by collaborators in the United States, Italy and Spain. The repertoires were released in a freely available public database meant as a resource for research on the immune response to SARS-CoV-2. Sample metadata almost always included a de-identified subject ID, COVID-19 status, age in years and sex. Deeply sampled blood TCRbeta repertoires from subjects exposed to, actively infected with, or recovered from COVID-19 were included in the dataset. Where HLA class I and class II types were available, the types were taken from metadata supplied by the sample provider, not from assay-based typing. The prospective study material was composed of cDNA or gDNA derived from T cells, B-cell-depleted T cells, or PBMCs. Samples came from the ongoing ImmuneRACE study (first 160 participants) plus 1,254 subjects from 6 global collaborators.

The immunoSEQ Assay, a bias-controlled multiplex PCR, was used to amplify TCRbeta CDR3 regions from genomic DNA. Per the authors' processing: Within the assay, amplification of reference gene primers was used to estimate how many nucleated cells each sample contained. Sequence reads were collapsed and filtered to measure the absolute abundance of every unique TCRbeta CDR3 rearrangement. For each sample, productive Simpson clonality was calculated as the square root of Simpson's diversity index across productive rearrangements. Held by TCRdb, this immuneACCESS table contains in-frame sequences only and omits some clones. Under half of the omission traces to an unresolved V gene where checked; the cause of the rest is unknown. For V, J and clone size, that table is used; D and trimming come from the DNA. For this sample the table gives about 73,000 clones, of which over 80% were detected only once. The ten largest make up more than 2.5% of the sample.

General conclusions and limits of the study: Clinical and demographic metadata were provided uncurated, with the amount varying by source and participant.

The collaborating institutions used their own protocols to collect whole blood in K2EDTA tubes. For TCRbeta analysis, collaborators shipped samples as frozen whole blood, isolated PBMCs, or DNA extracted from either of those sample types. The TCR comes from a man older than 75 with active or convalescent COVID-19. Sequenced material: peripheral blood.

Here the CDR3 is given as CASSKTGGGGAKNIQYF. Read as DNA, the sequence is TGTGCCAGCAGCAAAACCGGGGGTGGGGGAGCCAAAAACATTCAGTACTTC. Recombination joined TRBV21-1 with TRBJ2-4; the table gives TRBD2 as D, unverified against the DNA. TRBV21-1 is a pseudogene. The CDR3 sequence holds 17 residues, the cysteine and phenylalanine included. Only the CDR3 part of the read is kept: 51 bases, read in frame from the first base.